A selection of T cell receptor beta chains follows, all from one sample in a study of somatic mutations in cytotoxic T cells in rheumatoid arthritis. Measured with immunoSEQ multiplex PCR; TCRdb has only the in-frame clones, and not every one. The table records about 7,000 clones, around three quarters of them present only once. The sample was CD8+ T cells sorted from blood. These receptors were taken from an adult with rheumatoid arthritis. Each CDR3 is given with its conserved first and last residue. D genes are given only for firm matches. Expanded clones get a size class; other rows say once, few or many, or leave the size out.

TRBD2 TRBJ2-3 TRBV9 - CASSVGGTRDTQYF TGTGCCAGCAGCGTAGGCGGGACTAGAGATACGCAGTATTTT
TRBD1 TRBJ2-4 TRBV27 - CASRLDRGQSIQYF TGTGCCAGCAGGCTCGACAGGGGGCAAAGCATTCAGTACTTC
- TRBJ1-1 TRBV23-1 - CASSPGRTGRPEAFF TGCGCCAGCAGTCCTGGACGTACCGGGCGCCCTGAAGCTTTCTTT
- TRBJ1-1 TRBV11-1 - CASSSHGTGLEAFF TGTGCCAGCAGCTCCCATGGGACCGGATTGGAAGCTTTCTTT
TRBD2 TRBJ2-2 TRBV5-4 - CASSSGLPVTGELFF TGTGCCAGCAGTTCGGGACTACCTGTCACCGGGGAGCTGTTTTTT
- TRBJ2-2 TRBV6-5 - CASSLVGLGELFF TGTGCCAGCAGTCTTGTGGGTCTCGGGGAGCTGTTTTTT
TRBD2 TRBJ2-7 TRBV4-3 few CASSLLLAGGTYEQYF TGCGCCAGCAGCCTCCTCCTAGCGGGCGGAACCTACGAGCAGTACTTC
TRBD1 TRBJ2-5 TRBV5-1 - CASSPPGQQETQYF TGCGCCAGCAGCCCCCCGGGACAGCAAGAGACCCAGTACTTC
TRBD2 TRBJ2-2 TRBV7-2 - CASSLVAGGPGELFF TGTGCCAGCAGCTTAGTAGCGGGGGGCCCCGGGGAGCTGTTTTTT
TRBD1 TRBJ2-1 TRBV12-5 once CASGLGTGYNEQFF TGTGCTAGTGGTTTAGGGACAGGGTACAATGAGCAGTTCTTC
- TRBJ2-3 TRBV21-1 - CASSIPGQDADTQYF TGTGCCAGCAGCATTCCGGGACAGGATGCAGATACGCAGTATTTT
- TRBJ1-5 TRBV2 once CASDHRANQPQHF TGTGCCAGCGACCACAGGGCTAATCAGCCCCAGCATTTT
TRBD2 TRBJ2-3 TRBV7-2 few CASSFPAWSGADTQYF TGTGCCAGCAGCTTCCCTGCGTGGAGCGGGGCAGATACGCAGTATTTT
TRBD1 TRBJ2-4 TRBV6-1 - CASSDYAGTGSLAKNIQYF TGTGCCAGCAGTGATTACGCCGGGACAGGGAGCTTAGCCAAAAACATTCAGTACTTC
- TRBJ1-5 TRBV6-1 - CASSVAGTLSPQPQHF TGTGCCAGCAGTGTGGCCGGGACTCTGAGTCCCCAGCCCCAGCATTTT
- TRBJ1-5 TRBV19 - CASSPRDTVVYSNQPQHF TGTGCCAGTAGTCCCCGGGACACGGTCGTCTATAGCAATCAGCCCCAGCATTTT
- TRBJ1-1 TRBV10-3 few CAISESKGNTEAFF TGTGCCATCAGTGAGTCGAAGGGGAACACTGAAGCTTTCTTT
- TRBJ1-1 TRBV7-9 - CASTRDTEAFF TGTGCCAGCACCCGGGACACTGAAGCTTTCTTT
- TRBJ2-3 TRBV4-1 - CASSQVVSDTQYF TGCGCCAGCAGCCAAGTGGTTTCAGATACGCAGTATTTT
- TRBJ1-2 TRBV5-1 - CASSLERGRNYGYTF TGCGCCAGCAGCTTGGAGCGGGGCCGAAACTATGGCTACACCTTC
- TRBJ1-1 TRBV7-2 - CASSSEIMGITEAFF TGTGCCAGCAGCTCCGAGATTATGGGGATCACTGAAGCTTTCTTT
- TRBJ2-7 TRBV7-9 - CASSLIAAEQYF TGTGCCAGCAGCCTCATAGCTGCCGAGCAGTACTTC
TRBD1 TRBJ2-1 TRBV2 - CASSETLDRAEQFF TGTGCCAGCAGTGAAACCCTCGACAGGGCCGAGCAGTTCTTC
TRBD2 TRBJ2-3 TRBV19 - CASSKAGGLRDTQYF TGTGCCAGTAGTAAGGCGGGGGGTTTAAGAGATACGCAGTATTTT
- TRBJ2-5 TRBV11-1 - CASSLNFFQETQYF TGTGCCAGCAGTCTCAACTTCTTCCAAGAGACCCAGTACTTC
- TRBJ2-7 TRBV14 few CASSQDLKVGEQYF TGTGCCAGCAGCCAAGATCTTAAGGTGGGCGAGCAGTACTTC
TRBD1 TRBJ1-5 TRBV7-9 - CASSQQGDQPQHF TGTGCCAGCAGCCAACAGGGGGATCAGCCCCAGCATTTT
- TRBJ2-3 TRBV28 - CASSFRRTSTDTQYF TGTGCCAGCAGTTTCCGGCGAACTAGCACAGATACGCAGTATTTT
TRBD1 TRBJ1-4 TRBV7-9 - CASSRSRTGGEKLFF TGTGCCAGCAGCCGAAGTCGGACAGGGGGTGAAAAACTGTTTTTT
- TRBJ2-2 TRBV5-1 - CASKADTGELFF TGCGCCAGCAAAGCAGATACCGGGGAGCTGTTTTTT
TRBD1 TRBJ1-1 TRBV28 - CASSLIGTGPKLSMTTEAFF TGTGCCAGCAGTTTAATTGGGACAGGGCCAAAATTGAGCATGACCACTGAAGCTTTCTTT
- TRBJ2-3 TRBV1 - CTSSQDRRIITDTQYF TGCACCAGCAGCCAAGATCGCCGGATTATCACAGATACGCAGTATTTT
TRBD1 TRBJ1-1 TRBV10-3 once CAISPGQQNTEAFF TGTGCCATCAGCCCGGGACAGCAGAACACTGAAGCTTTCTTT
TRBD1 TRBJ1-1 TRBV5-4 - CASSFGQGVSNTEAFF TGTGCCAGCAGCTTTGGACAGGGGGTGTCTAACACTGAAGCTTTCTTT
TRBD1 TRBJ1-2 TRBV28 - CASRLTGENYGYTF TGTGCCAGCCGCCTTACAGGGGAAAACTATGGCTACACCTTC
TRBD1 TRBJ1-2 TRBV29-1 - CSVPGQGYGYTF TGCAGCGTCCCGGGACAGGGTTATGGCTACACCTTC
- TRBJ1-1 TRBV6-1 - CASAGVRTEAFF TGTGCCAGCGCAGGCGTCCGCACTGAAGCTTTCTTT
- TRBJ2-1 TRBV27 - CASSFRPRADEQFF TGTGCCAGCAGTTTTCGCCCCAGGGCCGATGAGCAGTTCTTC
- TRBJ2-4 TRBV2 - CASSEREAKNIQYF TGTGCCAGCAGTGAAAGGGAAGCCAAAAACATTCAGTACTTC
- TRBJ2-1 TRBV10-1 - CASSEAEGLYNEQFF TGCGCCAGCAGTGAGGCGGAGGGGCTCTACAATGAGCAGTTCTTC
- TRBJ1-3 TRBV19 - CASSIAGSGNTIYF TGTGCCAGTAGTATAGCAGGGTCTGGAAACACCATATATTTT
- TRBJ1-1 TRBV6-1 - CASSGQENTEAFF TGTGCCAGCAGTGGCCAGGAGAACACTGAAGCTTTCTTT
TRBD1 TRBJ2-2 TRBV7-3 - CASSSTGANTGELFF TGTGCCAGCAGCTCGACAGGGGCGAACACCGGGGAGCTGTTTTTT
- TRBJ2-4 TRBV28 - CASSRSGVNYF TGTGCCAGCAGTCGATCAGGTGTGAACTACTTC
- TRBJ2-2 TRBV9 - CASKRSSNTGELFF TGTGCCAGCAAGAGGAGTTCCAACACCGGGGAGCTGTTTTTT
- TRBJ1-1 TRBV5-6 - CASSLAGRAFF TGTGCCAGCAGCTTGGCCGGTAGGGCTTTCTTT